Shown below are 30 T cell receptor beta chains from a single sample sequenced in a study of blood T cell repertoires in COVID-19. Produced via immunoSEQ multiplex PCR; TCRdb's table is partial and in-frame only. The sample yields over 75,000 clones, roughly 80% seen once. The specimen sequenced was peripheral blood. These TCRs come from a man between 65 and 85 years old with acute or convalescent COVID-19.

This chain connects TRBV2 to TRBJ1-2, with 8 bases lining up with TRBD1. The CDR3 runs 16 residues. With V trimmed by 1 base and J by 8 bases, 12 bases remained unmatched. Germline assignment: CDR1 SNHLY and CDR2 FYNNEI. The CDR3 protein is CASSEDRADRVFGYTF. DNA for the CDR3: TGTGCCAGCAGTGAAGATAGGGCGGACAGGGTATTCGGCTACACCTTC. The full variable domain, with the rest looked up from reference TRBV2 and TRBJ1-2, is EPEVTQTPSHQVTQMGQEVILRCVPISNHLYFYWYRQILGQKVEFLVSFYNNEISEKSEIFDDQFSVERPDGSNFTLKIRSTKLEDSAMYFCASSEDRADRVFGYTFGSGTRLTVV.

The chain links TRBV28 to TRBJ2-1; possible D gene TRBD2, 6 bases. The CDR3 extends over 12 amino acids. Germline V gene sequence: CDR1 MDHEN, CDR2 SYDVKM. The V end lost 8 bases, the J end lost 5 bases, and 10 bases lay between the germline ends. CDR3: CASWGVHNEQFF. CDR3 nucleotide sequence: TGTGCCAGCTGGGGGGTACACAATGAGCAGTTCTTC.

The chain uses TRBV2 and TRBJ2-7, with 7 bases that match TRBD2. The germline gives CDR1 SNHLY, CDR2 FYNNEI. The CDR3 consists of 19 residues. V trimming: 4 bases; J trimming: 3 bases; junction bases outside the gene matches: 21. The CDR3 DNA reads as TGTGCCAGCAGTGGTCATAGCAGCGGGACCCGTCTAAAGGACTACGAGCAGTACTTC. Encoded protein: CASSGHSSGTRLKDYEQYF.

V and J are TRBV28 and TRBJ2-3; D unclear. Trimming cost V 7 bases and J 0 bases, with 17 bases left between them. The CDR3 loop spans 16 amino acids. CDR1 is MDHEN, CDR2 SYDVKM, per germline. The CDR3 reads CASTPHGGTSTDTQYF. CDR3 in DNA: TGTGCCAGCACCCCGCATGGCGGAACTAGCACAGATACGCAGTATTTT. Combining the CDR3 with reference TRBV28 and TRBJ2-3 gives the whole variable domain DVKVTQSSRYLVKRTGEKVFLECVQDMDHENMFWYRQDPGLGLRLIYFSYDVKMKEKGDIPEGYSVSREKKERFSLILESASTNQTSMYLCASTPHGGTSTDTQYFGPGTRLTVL.

The chain combines TRBV18 with TRBJ1-5; TRBD1 matches 7 bases. V trimming: 3 bases; J trimming: 0 bases; junction bases outside the gene matches: 2. The CDR3 loop spans 15 amino acids. Germline V gene data show CDR1 as KGHSH and CDR2 as LQKENI. The CDR3 nucleotides read TGTGCCAGCTCACCCGGGACAGCTAGCAATCAGCCCCAGCATTTT. As protein: CASSPGTASNQPQHF.

V gene TRBV28 combines with J gene TRBJ1-1, with a possible D match to TRBD1 (5 bases). Germline CDR1 is MDHEN and CDR2 is SYDVKM. V dropped 6 bases and J dropped 1 base, with 9 bases sitting between them. The CDR3 contains 13 residues. The chain's CDR3 is CASREGWNTEAFF. CDR3 bases: TGTGCCAGCAGGGAGGGGTGGAACACTGAAGCTTTCTTT. Supplemented by reference TRBV28 and TRBJ1-1, the full variable domain reads DVKVTQSSRYLVKRTGEKVFLECVQDMDHENMFWYRQDPGLGLRLIYFSYDVKMKEKGDIPEGYSVSREKKERFSLILESASTNQTSMYLCASREGWNTEAFFGQGTRLTVV.

The genes are TRBV19 and TRBJ1-2; D gene ambiguous. V dropped 0 bases and J dropped 1 base, with 3 bases sitting between them. From germline, CDR1 is LNHDA and CDR2 SQIVND (reference sequence). The CDR3 sequence is 13 residues long. In nucleotides, the CDR3 is TGTGCCAGTAGTATAGAACTTAACTATGGCTACACCTTC. Its translation is CASSIELNYGYTF.

The V and J genes are TRBV5-6 and TRBJ1-2; 10 bases align to TRBD1. V gave up 4 bases and J gave up 4 bases; unmatched junction bases: 10. This CDR3 has 16 amino acids. CDR1 is SGHDT and CDR2 is YYEEEE in the germline V gene. CDR3 DNA sequence: TGTGCCAGCAGCGGGGACAGGGGAAGTTGGGCCTATGGCTACACCTTC. Translating gives CASSGDRGSWAYGYTF.

The chain joins TRBV4-2 to TRBJ2-7; D possibly corresponds to TRBD1 (5 bases). This CDR3 region has 14 residues. Germline V gives CDR1 LGHNA, CDR2 YNFKEQ. The V gene lost 4 bases and the J gene lost 4 bases, with 14 bases spanning the gap. The CDR3 nucleotides are TGTGCCAGCAGCCCCACAGGTGGCAGTTACGAGCAGTACTTC. It is translated as CASSPTGGSYEQYF.

The chain employs TRBV21-1 and TRBJ2-2; the table calls TRBD2, which could not be checked here. TRBV21-1 is a documented pseudogene. The CDR3 length is 17 residues. This CDR3 reads CASSNSVAGANTGELFF. CDR3 in DNA: TGTGCCAGCAGCAACTCCGTAGCGGGAGCGAACACCGGGGAGCTGTTTTTT.

J is TRBJ2-3 and V is TRBV14; 11 positions match TRBD1. Germline trimming cut 5 bases from V and 3 bases from J; bases unmatched to any gene: 4. There are 15 residues in the CDR3. The germline V gene encodes CDR1 SGHDN and CDR2 FVKESK. The CDR3 nucleotides read TGTGCCAGCAGCATAGGACAGGGGGCTACAGATACGCAGTATTTT. Translation gives CASSIGQGATDTQYF.

The chain recombines TRBV21-1 with TRBJ1-4; TRBD1, the table's D call, was not compared with the DNA. TRBV21-1 is a known pseudogene. This CDR3 comprises 15 residues. In DNA, the CDR3 is TGTGCCAGCAGCAAAGGGGGGCAGGGGTGTGAAAAACTGTTTTTT. It codes for CASSKGGQGCEKLFF.

This clone appeared once. The chain couples TRBV5-4 to TRBJ2-1, with 8 bases matching TRBD1. Germline V gene lookup returns CDR1 SGHNT and CDR2 YYREEE (reference sequence). This CDR3 has 14 residues. V trimming: 2 bases; J trimming: 6 bases; junction bases outside the gene matches: 4. Here the CDR3 DNA reads TGTGCCAGCAGCTTTTCCGGACAGGGCAATGAGCAGTTCTTC. Translation gives CASSFSGQGNEQFF.

The rearrangement links TRBV11-1 to TRBJ2-5; possible D gene TRBD2, 5 bases. The CDR3 spans 15 residues. The V end was cut by 5 bases, the J end by 5 bases, with 18 bases between. From germline, CDR1 is SGHAT and CDR2 FQDESV (reference sequence). CDR3 nucleotide sequence: TGTGCCAGCAGCATCACTAGTACCCCTCCCGAGACCCAGTACTTC. Protein: CASSITSTPPETQYF.

The chain joins TRBV9 to TRBJ2-7, with 7 bases aligning to TRBD2. Germline values: CDR1 SGDLS, CDR2 YYNGEE. After removal of 4 bases from V and 6 bases from J, the junction contained 10 bases not matched to a gene. The CDR3 covers 14 residues. CDR3 residues: CASSIRQTGGEQYF. CDR3 coding DNA: TGTGCCAGCAGCATTCGACAGACGGGAGGCGAGCAGTACTTC.

This chain links TRBV5-8 with TRBJ2-2; 9 nucleotides agree with TRBD1. The germline gives CDR1 SGHTS, CDR2 YDEGEE. The CDR3 has 15 residues. J lost 8 bases, V lost 5 bases, and 10 bases had no gene match. The CDR3 bases are TGTGCCAGCAGATCCCCCGGACAGGGGTCGGGGGAGCTGTTTTTT. Protein: CASRSPGQGSGELFF.

The CDR3 here is CASSLEGGALVAFF. In DNA, the CDR3 is TGTGCCAGCAGCTTAGAGGGGGGGGCCTTGGTGGCTTTCTTT. This rearrangement joins TRBV7-9 to TRBJ1-1; TRBD1 might be the D (6 bases). Per the germline V gene, CDR1 is SEHNR and CDR2 is FQNEAQ (reference sequence). Between the trimmed V and J ends, which lost 1 base and 11 bases, there was a span of 17 bases. This CDR3 is 14 amino acids long.

This sequence joins TRBV6-5 and TRBJ2-3, with D possibly TRBD1 on 5 matching bases. Per the germline V gene, CDR1 is MNHEY and CDR2 is SVGAGI. Trimming removed 6 bases from V and 6 bases from J, with 13 bases in between. This CDR3 has 13 amino acids. The CDR3 coding sequence is TGTGCCAGCAGCGGACACCCTTGGGATACGCAGTATTTT. As protein: CASSGHPWDTQYF.

The J gene is TRBJ2-2, the V gene TRBV6-2 or TRBV6-3; no clear D gene. V was shortened by 6 bases and J by 6 bases, with 23 bases between the two germline ends. The germline V gene has CDR1 MNHEY and CDR2 SVGEGT. The CDR3 runs to 17 residues. Here the CDR3 DNA reads TGTGCCAGCAGCCACGGGTTCTGGCAACGTGGGTCCGGGGAGCTGTTTTTT. Translated, it gives CASSHGFWQRGSGELFF.

V and J are TRBV6-4 and TRBJ1-5; TRBD1 matches at 9 bases. In germline, CDR1 is MRHNA, CDR2 SNTAGT. The trim removed 6 bases at V and 4 bases at J, leaving 10 bases unmatched. This CDR3 spans 16 amino acids. CDR3 sequence reads: CASRILVDRGNQPQHF. In DNA, the CDR3 is TGTGCCAGCAGGATCCTCGTGGACAGGGGAAATCAGCCCCAGCATTTT.

This chain uses TRBV18 with TRBJ1-2; tentative D call: TRBD1 (5 bases). Between the trimmed V and J ends, which lost 2 bases and 3 bases, there was a span of 13 bases. The CDR3 contains 15 residues. Germline-derived CDR1 and CDR2 are KGHSH and LQKENI. CDR3 in DNA: TGTGCCAGCTCACCATCTTCGCAGGGCTACTATGGCTACACCTTC. It translates to CASSPSSQGYYGYTF.

This clone was recorded only once. The chain is built from TRBV15 and TRBJ1-3; no firm D call. CDR3 size: 14 residues. Germline V CDR1 and CDR2: LNHNV, YYDKDF (reference sequence). V was shortened by 1 base and J by 4 bases, with 8 bases between the two germline ends. CDR3 residues: CATSRAGGGNTIYF. The CDR3 bases are TGTGCCACCAGCAGAGCCGGCGGCGGAAACACCATATATTTT.

V and J are TRBV6-5 and TRBJ2-2; 7 bases align to TRBD2. There are 15 residues in the CDR3. The germline V gene encodes CDR1 MNHEY and CDR2 SVGAGI. The V segment lost 7 bases and the J segment 4 bases; nucleotides outside the gene matches: 9. The CDR3 bases are TGTGCCAGCACCGGACCCTCGGGGGGCACCGGGGAGCTGTTTTTT. Translation gives CASTGPSGGTGELFF.

The rearrangement links TRBV5-1 to TRBJ2-4; 9 bases match TRBD1. Germline V gene lookup returns CDR1 SGHRS and CDR2 YFSETQ. J was trimmed by 8 bases and V by 0 bases; bases with no gene match: 6. The length of the CDR3 is 15 residues. The DNA for the CDR3 is TGCGCCAGCAGCTTGGACCGGGACAGGGTCGACATTCAGTACTTC. It encodes CASSLDRDRVDIQYF.

J is TRBJ1-5 and V is TRBV23-1, with D perhaps matching TRBD1 (6 bases). TRBV23-1 is an ORF, with its function uncertain. The CDR3 sequence is 15 residues long. The V end was cut by 3 bases, the J end by 3 bases, with 12 bases between. The CDR3 is CASSQRYRVNQPQHF. CDR3 DNA sequence: TGCGCCAGCAGTCAGCGGTACAGGGTCAATCAGCCCCAGCATTTT.

The chain carries TRBV12-2 and TRBJ2-1; TRBD1, as called in the table, went unchecked against the DNA. TRBV12-2 is marked as a pseudogene. CDR3 length: 15 amino acids. The chain's CDR3 is CASRLGPTRYNEQFF. CDR3 in DNA: TGTGCAAGTCGCTTAGGCCCGACACGTTACAATGAGCAGTTCTTC.

This clone was observed a few times. The gene calls are TRBV6-1 and TRBJ2-7; D is possibly TRBD2 (7 bases). The CDR3 consists of 16 residues. Germline V gene lookup returns CDR1 MNHNS and CDR2 SASEGT. The ends were cut back, 4 bases at V and 0 bases at J, with 16 bases in the middle. The DNA of the CDR3 is TGTGCCAGCAGTGGATCCGGGGGGCTCAGCTCCTACGAGCAGTACTTC. This encodes CASSGSGGLSSYEQYF.

V and J are TRBV5-4 and TRBJ2-3; D remains unclear. Germline-derived CDR1 and CDR2 are SGHNT and YYREEE (reference sequence). Trimming cost V 4 bases and J 2 bases, with 11 bases left between them. This CDR3 comprises 14 residues. The CDR3 sequence: CASSPDTYTDTQYF. The CDR3 DNA is TGTGCCAGCAGCCCTGACACTTACACAGATACGCAGTATTTT.

The chain is built from TRBV5-1 and TRBJ2-3; 8 positions agree with TRBD2. V gave up 2 bases and J gave up 3 bases; unmatched junction bases: 5. The CDR3 sequence is 15 residues long. CDR1 SGHRS and CDR2 YFSETQ come from the germline V gene. The CDR3 bases are TGCGCCAGCAGCTTCACGGGGGGGCGGACAGATACGCAGTATTTT. Protein: CASSFTGGRTDTQYF.

The chain joins TRBV28 to TRBJ2-7; tentatively, D is TRBD1 (5 bases). V lost 2 bases, J lost 6 bases, and 23 bases lay in between. CDR3 size: 17 residues. Looked up from germline, CDR1 is MDHEN and CDR2 is SYDVKM. The CDR3 DNA is TGTGCCAGCAGTTTAAAAAGTGGAACTCTGGGGCGTTTCGAGCAGTACGTC. Residues: CASSLKSGTLGRFEQYV.